This T cell receptor (beta chain) was identified in a study of cytomegalovirus exposure and HLA in healthy donors. Study-wide results and caveats: TRBV6-2, TRBV6-3 and other indistinguishable V segments were excluded.

CDR3 length: 16 amino acids. Trimming took 4 bases from V and 4 from J; bases not matched to a gene: 6. CDR1 and CDR2 (germline): SEHNR, FQNEAQ (reference sequence). PCR primers comprised 60 Vbeta and 13 Jbeta primers. The method was immunoSEQ multiplex PCR; TCRdb's version includes in-frame clones alone and lacks a portion of them. The table includes roughly 150,000 clones, 65% to 85% detected once. Concerning this clone itself: Its antigen is undetermined.

This chain links TRBV7-9 with TRBJ2-2, with 10 bases that match TRBD1. The receptor was derived from a male donor in good health and CMV-seronegative. Sequencing was done on a sample of PBMCs. This CDR3 reads CASSSGDRGRTGELFF. Here the CDR3 DNA reads TGTGCCAGCAGCTCAGGGGACAGGGGCCGCACCGGGGAGCTGTTTTTT. Full variable domain (missing parts from reference TRBV7-9 and TRBJ2-2): DTGVSQNPRHKITKRGQNVTFRCDPISEHNRLYWYRQTLGQGPEFLTYFQNEAQLEKSRLLSDRFSAERPKGSFSTLEIQRTEQGDSAMYLCASSSGDRGRTGELFFGEGSRLTVL.